The rows below give T cell receptor beta chains drawn from one sample of a study of post-analysis software for immune sequencing data. A single record per CDR3 protein comes from TCRdb applying MiXCR to the PCR reads. The sample carries about 820,000 distinct CDR3 sequences, 53% recorded once. The specimen sequenced was blood. Source of these receptors: a girl between 5 and 17 years old with multiple sclerosis. Both conserved end residues are part of each CDR3.

j_call: TRBJ2-7
v_call: TRBV20-1
cdr3_length: 12
cdr3_aa: CSAGDRSYEQYF

j_call: TRBJ2-3
v_call: TRBV20-1
cdr3_length: 17
cdr3_aa: CSALGTDGGGTIDTQYF

j_call: TRBJ2-7
v_call: TRBV2
cdr3_length: 13
cdr3_aa: CASNPDIPSGQYF

j_call: .
v_call: TRBV15
cdr3_length: 15
cdr3_aa: CATSRDRQDNYEQYF

j_call: TRBJ1-6
v_call: TRBV30
cdr3_length: 15
cdr3_aa: CAWSYLRTANSPLHF

j_call: TRBJ2-3
v_call: TRBV9
cdr3_length: 16
cdr3_aa: CASSVGLVRLTDTQYF

j_call: TRBJ2-5
v_call: TRBV10-3
cdr3_length: 12
cdr3_aa: CATKGTEETQYF

j_call: TRBJ1-2
v_call: TRBV10-2
cdr3_length: 14
cdr3_aa: CASSESETNYGYTF

j_call: TRBJ2-1
v_call: TRBV7-9
cdr3_length: 13
cdr3_aa: CASSNRQYNEQFF

j_call: TRBJ2-3
v_call: TRBV29-1
cdr3_length: 13
cdr3_aa: CSVDGIGSDTQYF

j_call: TRBJ2-5
v_call: TRBV25-1
cdr3_length: 13
cdr3_aa: CASSGGGSVTQYF

j_call: TRBJ2-3
v_call: TRBV12-3/TRBV12-4
cdr3_length: 13
cdr3_aa: CASSPYLPDTQYF

j_call: TRBJ2-1
v_call: TRBV20-1
cdr3_length: 12
cdr3_aa: CSARDMANEQFF

j_call: TRBJ2-1
v_call: TRBV10-3
cdr3_length: 13
cdr3_aa: CAIRGGSYNEQFF

j_call: TRBJ2-4
v_call: TRBV29-1
cdr3_length: 14
cdr3_aa: CSVEARQGANIQYF

j_call: TRBJ1-4
v_call: TRBV9
cdr3_length: 13
cdr3_aa: CASYQGGGEKLFF

j_call: TRBJ2-7
v_call: TRBV9
cdr3_length: 14
cdr3_aa: CASSQSTGPYEQYF

j_call: TRBJ2-3
v_call: TRBV20-1
cdr3_length: 14
cdr3_aa: CSAPPWVGTDTQYF

j_call: TRBJ2-5
v_call: TRBV30
cdr3_length: 15
cdr3_aa: CAWSDGQGAGETQYF

j_call: TRBJ2-1
v_call: TRBV9
cdr3_length: 15
cdr3_aa: CASSRIRDTYNEQFF

j_call: .
v_call: TRBV18
cdr3_length: 16
cdr3_aa: CASSPLTGNPTYEQYF

j_call: TRBJ1-1
v_call: TRBV7-2
cdr3_length: 15
cdr3_aa: CASSLSGQANTEAFF

j_call: TRBJ2-1
v_call: TRBV27
cdr3_length: 15
cdr3_aa: CASRSSGGRGNEQFF

j_call: TRBJ2-5
v_call: TRBV20-1
cdr3_length: 13
cdr3_aa: CSAKRPGKETQYF

j_call: TRBJ2-7
v_call: TRBV5-1
cdr3_length: 14
cdr3_aa: CASPTDRGAYEQYF

j_call: TRBJ2-1
v_call: TRBV20-1
cdr3_length: 17
cdr3_aa: CSARDTGLAGGPNEQFF

j_call: TRBJ2-1
v_call: TRBV5-1
cdr3_length: 15
cdr3_aa: CACSLAGTSSNEQFF

j_call: TRBJ1-1
v_call: TRBV7-3
cdr3_length: 17
cdr3_aa: CASSSWDRAFMNTEAFF

j_call: TRBJ1-2
v_call: TRBV7-9
cdr3_length: 12
cdr3_aa: CASSGGETGYTF

j_call: TRBJ2-7
v_call: TRBV14
cdr3_length: 16
cdr3_aa: CASSPSGQGGFYEQYF

j_call: TRBJ2-7
v_call: TRBV10-3
cdr3_length: 13
cdr3_aa: CAITKGRNNEQYF

j_call: TRBJ1-5
v_call: TRBV5-1
cdr3_length: 16
cdr3_aa: CASSLGHSNSNQPQHF

j_call: TRBJ2-1
v_call: TRBV6-5
cdr3_length: 15
cdr3_aa: CASRQDRGGYNEQFF

j_call: TRBJ2-1
v_call: TRBV20-1
cdr3_length: 15
cdr3_aa: CSARDYQSSYNEQFF

j_call: TRBJ2-4
v_call: TRBV5-1
cdr3_length: 14
cdr3_aa: CASSLQGAKNIQYF

j_call: TRBJ2-5
v_call: TRBV7-9
cdr3_length: 14
cdr3_aa: CASRTASTQETQYF

j_call: .
v_call: TRBV7-8
cdr3_length: 13
cdr3_aa: CASSFYYWDEQYF

j_call: TRBJ1-5
v_call: TRBV10-3
cdr3_length: 13
cdr3_aa: CAATGQENQPQHF

j_call: TRBJ2-7
v_call: TRBV5-1
cdr3_length: 15
cdr3_aa: CASSLTRTGGDEQYF

j_call: TRBJ1-2
v_call: TRBV12-3/TRBV12-4
cdr3_length: 15
cdr3_aa: CASSFGTGANYGYTF

j_call: TRBJ2-7
v_call: TRBV6-2/TRBV6-3
cdr3_length: 16
cdr3_aa: CASSYETFGGSYEQYF

j_call: .
v_call: TRBV20-1
cdr3_length: 15
cdr3_aa: CSARRASGPTYEQYF

j_call: TRBJ2-3
v_call: TRBV4-1
cdr3_length: 16
cdr3_aa: CASSQDRARGSDTQYF

j_call: .
v_call: TRBV5-1
cdr3_length: 12
cdr3_aa: CASSSATQTQYF

j_call: TRBJ2-1
v_call: TRBV6-5
cdr3_length: 15
cdr3_aa: CASSHGRLRRFEQFF

j_call: TRBJ1-2
v_call: TRBV29-1
cdr3_length: 11
cdr3_aa: CSVEEIYGYTF

j_call: TRBJ2-1
v_call: TRBV7-2
cdr3_length: 16
cdr3_aa: CASSVTGTGVYNEQFF